This T cell receptor (beta chain) originates from a study of CD4 T cells in relation to SARS-CoV-2 and coronaviruses. Sequencing was performed with immunoSEQ multiplex PCR; in TCRdb, only in-frame clones are kept and a portion is missing. The sample contains 18,000 or so clones, around 73% of which appear only once. Before the COVID-19 pandemic, during about 2011-2018, CD4+ T cells were taken from unexposed donors. The cells were cultured for about ten days before CD4+ T cells were isolated. Testing used SARS-CoV-2 S/N and four cold-coronavirus spikes on unexposed-donor CD4+ T cells, cells permitting. Cultures received half-medium IL-2 refreshes on days 3 and 7. Regarding this clone: Antigen unknown.

V gave up 4 bases and J gave up 0 bases; unmatched junction bases: 10. CDR3 length: 19 residues. The germline CDR1 and CDR2 sequences are SGHRS and YFSETQ. This TCR was recovered from a human donor in good health. The specimen was CD4+ T cells from PBMCs, cultured in vitro. The chain combines TRBV5-1 with TRBJ2-1, with 13 bases lining up with TRBD2. CDR3 residues: CASSPRLAGGLSSYNEQFF. DNA of the CDR3: TGCGCCAGCAGCCCAAGACTAGCGGGAGGCCTTAGCTCCTACAATGAGCAGTTCTTC.